The present T cell receptor (beta chain) was sequenced within a study of CD8+ T cells in alopecia areata. For the study at large: The share of scalp area affected provided the severity score for treated patients.

Treatment indicated: oral pan-JAK inhibitor, 5-10 mg twice daily. Study-wide findings and caveats: Persistence during tofacitinib was seen for many expanded lesional clones in scalp and blood. Tofacitinib significantly brought down scalp clonality and expanded CD8+ clones among top 100.

There are 14 residues in the CDR3. CDR1 is GTSNPN and CDR2 is SVGIG in the germline V gene (reference sequence). J was trimmed by 4 bases and V by 0 bases; bases with no gene match: 4. Isolated RNA was reverse transcribed into cDNA used as the sequencing template. Profiling relied on immunoSEQ multiplex PCR, and the TCRdb table lists in-frame clones only, not all of them. The sample contains tens of thousands of clones, more than 65% of which appear only once. A note on this clone: Its antigen remains unknown.

The material sequenced was CD8+ T cells sorted from blood, taken at approximately week 42, from a patient treated with tofacitinib. This sequence was found in a human donor with alopecia areata. The V and J genes are TRBV30 and TRBJ2-7; 9 bases agree with TRBD2. The CDR3 nucleotides are TGTGCCTGGAGTGTAGGCGGGGGGGAGTACGAGCAGTACTTC. It codes for CAWSVGGGEYEQYF. Full variable domain (missing parts from reference TRBV30 and TRBJ2-7): SQTIHQWPATLVQPVGSPLSLECTVEGTSNPNLYWYRQAAGRGLQLLFYSVGIGQISSEVPQNLSASRPQDRQFILSSKKLLLSDSGFYLCAWSVGGGEYEQYFGPGTRLTVT.